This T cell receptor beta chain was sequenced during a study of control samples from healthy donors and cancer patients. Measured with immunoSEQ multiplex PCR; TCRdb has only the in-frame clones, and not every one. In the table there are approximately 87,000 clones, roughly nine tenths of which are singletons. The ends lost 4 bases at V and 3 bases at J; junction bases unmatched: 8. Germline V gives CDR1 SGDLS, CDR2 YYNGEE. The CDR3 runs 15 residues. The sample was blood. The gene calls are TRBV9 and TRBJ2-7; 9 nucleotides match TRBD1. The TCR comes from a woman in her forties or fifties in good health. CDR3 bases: TGTGCCAGCAGCCCCCCCGGGACAGGGAACTACGAGCAGTACTTC. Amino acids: CASSPPGTGNYEQYF.